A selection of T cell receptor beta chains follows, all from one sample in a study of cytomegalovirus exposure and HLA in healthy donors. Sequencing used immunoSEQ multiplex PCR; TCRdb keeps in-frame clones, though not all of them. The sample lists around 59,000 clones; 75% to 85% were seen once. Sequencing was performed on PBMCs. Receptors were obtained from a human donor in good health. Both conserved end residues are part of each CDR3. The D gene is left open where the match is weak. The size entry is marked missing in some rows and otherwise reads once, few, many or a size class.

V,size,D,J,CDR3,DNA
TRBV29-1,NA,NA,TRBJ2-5,CSVLTGSGETQYF,TGCAGCGTTCTAACGGGTTCTGGGGAGACCCAGTACTTC
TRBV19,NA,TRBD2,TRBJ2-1,CASSIVGGDAGWDEQFF,TGTGCCAGTAGTATCGTTGGGGGGGACGCAGGGTGGGATGAGCAGTTCTTC
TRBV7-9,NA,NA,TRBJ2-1,CASSLVLGLYYNEQFF,TGTGCCAGCAGCTTAGTCCTCGGACTATACTACAATGAGCAGTTCTTC
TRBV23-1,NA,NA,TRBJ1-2,CASSRTSQQHGYTF,TGCGCCAGCAGTCGGACTTCTCAGCAGCATGGCTACACCTTC
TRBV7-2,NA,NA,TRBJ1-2,CANSLGSSNAAF,TGTGCCAACAGCTTAGGGTCCAGTAACGCCGCTTTC
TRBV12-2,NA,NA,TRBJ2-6,CASRLRGQSGANVLTF,TGTGCAAGTCGCCTAAGGGGCCAATCTGGGGCCAACGTCCTGACTTTC
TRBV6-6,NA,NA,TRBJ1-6,CASSWDRESTPLHF,TGTGCCAGCAGTTGGGACCGGGAGTCAACACCCCTCCACTTT
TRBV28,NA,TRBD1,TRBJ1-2,CAGSFPTGTGGGGYTF,TGTGCCGGCAGTTTCCCAACGGGGACAGGGGGTGGTGGCTACACCTTC
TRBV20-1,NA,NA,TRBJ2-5,CSAGRGSQYF,TGCAGTGCGGGCCGAGGGTCCCAGTACTTC
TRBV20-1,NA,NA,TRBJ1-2,CSASPYYGYTF,TGCAGTGCTAGTCCGTACTATGGCTACACCTTC
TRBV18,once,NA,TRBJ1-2,CASSPPYNRDSLTF,TGTGCCAGCTCACCCCCCTATAACCGGGACTCCCTCACCTTC
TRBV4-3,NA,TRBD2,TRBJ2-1,CASSQDFRSASGFSYNEQFF,TGCGCCAGCAGCCAAGATTTTAGGTCGGCTAGCGGGTTCTCCTACAATGAGCAGTTCTTC
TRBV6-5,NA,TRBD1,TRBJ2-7,CASRSQGAWEQYF,TGTGCCAGCAGATCACAGGGGGCTTGGGAGCAGTACTTC
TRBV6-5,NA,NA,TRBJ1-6,CASSSTKNFNSPLHF,TGTGCCAGCAGTTCGACAAAGAACTTTAATTCACCCCTCCACTTT
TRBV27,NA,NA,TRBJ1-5,CASRPLGALGDQPQHF,TGTGCCAGCAGACCCCTGGGGGCTCTAGGGGATCAGCCCCAGCATTTT
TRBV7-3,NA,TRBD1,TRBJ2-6,CASSLTGQAGANVLTF,TGTGCCAGCAGCTTAACGGGACAGGCTGGGGCCAACGTCCTGACTTTC
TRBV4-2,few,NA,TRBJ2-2,CASSHDLENGELFF,TGTGCCAGCAGCCACGATCTAGAGAACGGGGAGCTGTTTTTT
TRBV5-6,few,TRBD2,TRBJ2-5,CASSLGSGRAKTQYF,TGTGCCAGCAGCTTGGGTAGCGGGAGGGCGAAGACCCAGTACTTC
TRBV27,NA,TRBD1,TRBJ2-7,CAGSHVGTGRYEQYF,TGTGCCGGCAGTCACGTTGGGACAGGACGGTACGAGCAGTACTTC
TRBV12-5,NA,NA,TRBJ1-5,CASGLGQANQPQHF,TGTGCTAGTGGTTTGGGACAGGCAAATCAGCCCCAGCATTTT